Listed below are T cell receptor beta chains from one sample, sequenced in a study of shared clonotypes between healthy human individuals. Generated by immunoSEQ multiplex PCR, the TCRdb table keeps only in-frame clones and is missing some. The table includes about 2,100,000 clones, 85% to 95% detected once. The specimen was naive CD8+ T cells from PBMCs. The source is a man younger than 30 in good health. Some clones in this sample may be carry-over from other donors' samples. The CDR3 runs from the conserved cysteine through the conserved F or W. A D gene is named only where the DNA matches it firmly. A clone size is listed for some rows: how often the clone was seen (once, few, many), or a class if it is expanded.

J: TRBJ1-3
size: -
D: -
V: TRBV9
CDR3: CASWPGSGNTIYF
DNA: TGTGCCAGCTGGCCAGGCTCTGGAAACACCATATATTTT

J: TRBJ2-2
size: -
D: -
V: TRBV7-2
CDR3: CASSLALNTGELFF
DNA: TGTGCCAGCAGCTTAGCCCTGAACACCGGGGAGCTGTTTTTT

J: TRBJ1-5
size: -
D: -
V: TRBV6-1
CDR3: CASSETRWQGLSQHF
DNA: TGTGCCAGCAGTGAAACCCGGTGGCAGGGCTTGTCCCAGCATTTT

J: TRBJ1-3
size: -
D: TRBD1
V: TRBV13
CDR3: CASSLRGTGESGNTIYF
DNA: TGTGCCAGCAGCTTAAGAGGGACAGGGGAGTCTGGAAACACCATATATTTT

J: TRBJ1-1
size: -
D: TRBD1
V: TRBV7-8
CDR3: CASRFPPGQTHTEAFF
DNA: TGTGCCAGCAGGTTTCCACCGGGACAGACTCACACTGAAGCTTTCTTT

J: TRBJ1-2
size: -
D: -
V: TRBV5-6
CDR3: CASSWSEVSYGYTF
DNA: TGTGCCAGCAGCTGGTCTGAGGTTTCCTATGGCTACACCTTC

J: TRBJ1-3
size: -
D: -
V: TRBV6-1
CDR3: CASSDTPNSGNTIYF
DNA: TGTGCCAGCAGTGACACCCCGAACTCTGGAAACACCATATATTTT

J: TRBJ2-7
size: -
D: -
V: TRBV7-9
CDR3: CASSPPGGPKSYEQYF
DNA: TGTGCCAGCAGCCCGCCTGGCGGGCCTAAGTCCTACGAGCAGTACTTC

J: TRBJ1-5
size: -
D: -
V: TRBV28
CDR3: CASSFVYSNQPQHF
DNA: TGTGCCAGCAGTTTCGTCTATAGCAATCAGCCCCAGCATTTT

J: TRBJ2-7
size: once
D: TRBD2
V: TRBV28
CDR3: CASSPQTSGSSYEQYF
DNA: TGTGCCAGCAGTCCACAGACTAGCGGTAGCTCCTACGAGCAGTACTTC

J: TRBJ1-1
size: -
D: -
V: TRBV28
CDR3: CASSEGFANTEAFF
DNA: TGTGCCAGCAGCGAGGGTTTCGCAAACACTGAAGCTTTCTTT

J: TRBJ1-1
size: -
D: -
V: TRBV28
CDR3: CASTNTGAGYWNTEAFF
DNA: TGTGCCAGCACAAACACAGGCGCGGGTTACTGGAACACTGAAGCTTTCTTT